This TCR beta chain stems from a study of cytomegalovirus exposure and HLA in healthy donors (dated by TCRdb to about 2017). With respect to the entire study: In an earlier analysis of around 540 of the donors, 276 Gb of sequence data and 100 million or so unique TCR beta sequences from some 170 million T cells were reported. An early release covering over 500 HLA-typed donors comprised about 290 gigabases of sequencing data and around 85 million unique TCR sequences. Along with the roughly 700-subject first cohort, a separate validation cohort of over a hundred different subjects was used. Of the approximately 400 genotyped donors, roughly 85% fell in the genetic ancestry cluster associated with self-reported Caucasian donors. To study patterns of TCR occurrence, a later analysis re-analyzed previously published TCR beta repertoires from under 750 donors and added high-resolution HLA genotyping. A later genetic analysis used genome-wide SNP genotypes for 398 of the 666 donors, treating that subset as a discovery cohort. Alongside the repertoire data, information on donor age, sex, ethnicity and CMV serostatus was compiled. The study profiled the T cell repertoires of 500 to 800 subjects by immunosequencing and related them to cytomegalovirus serostatus. All discovery cohort repertoires had been generated using a single sequencing platform. Four or five DR-DQ haplotypes were treated as single units for association and clustering because of strong linkage in the cohort. Typing coverage differed by locus: A, B, C, DRB1 and DQB1 were typed in roughly 629-640 donors, DQA1 in about 550, DPA1 in nearly 610, and DPB1 in 450 to 480. The study aimed to test whether signatures of past pathogen exposure could be identified by cataloging public T cell receptors. High-throughput TCR immunosequencing, statistical association of individual TCRs with disease status, and machine learning were combined to predict cytomegalovirus infection status. An earlier analysis of 587 of the donors applied high-throughput TCR beta sequencing to assess whether each TCR beta V gene segment acted as functional or pseudogenic. Both class I and class II loci were covered by HLA typing, at four-digit resolution. Among some 400 genotyped donors of the cohort, an average of about 220,000 unique TCR beta nucleotide sequences was sequenced per donor, of which about 18% were non-productive. Rather than using new phenotypic data, the later analysis identified candidate immune exposures from TCR beta sequences and from how often those sequences occurred across donors.

General findings and caveats noted by the study authors: According to a later analysis, parvovirus B19, influenza, CMV and Epstein-Barr virus appeared linked to several top co-occurrence clusters. Compared with equally common non-associated chains, HLA-associated TCR beta chains in a later analysis were more clonally expanded and had lower generation probabilities. The classifier was reported to diagnose cytomegalovirus status with high specificity and sensitivity in both the original and validation cohorts. A further reported finding was that TCR beta sequences accurately predicted the HLA-A and HLA-B alleles for most subjects in the first cohort. Because some donors lacked HLA typing at each locus, the association tests relied only on the typed subset. In this cohort, only TCR beta chains were sequenced, and detectable features were limited by the absence of alpha or paired-chain data. Broadly in line with IMGT annotations, most TCR beta V segments showed up in productive rearrangements about 87% or about 30% of the time in an earlier analysis of roughly 590 of the donors. V-gene and J-gene trimming of TCR beta chains was associated with a missense DCLRE1C variant in a later genetic analysis, and the association was replicated in an independent cohort. While some public TCRs were present in many individuals, most TCR sequences turned up only very rarely across donors. At a false discovery rate of 0.05, a later analysis linked roughly 17,000 TCR beta sequences to specific HLA alleles. Seventeen rarely observed V segments, including chromosome 9 orphons, were excluded from the earlier analysis of about 610 of the donors because counts were too low. The sequencing pipeline was judged likely to have produced a cluster of highly shared sequence variants as a technical artifact. When HLA alleles, especially DR and DQ, strongly co-occurred, attributing TCR associations to individual alleles was difficult. According to the authors, the approach could potentially be generalized to other disease states and immunological phenotypes. A later analysis found that TCR association rates varied across HLA loci, with DRB1 alleles showing the most associated TCRs and HLA-C alleles the fewest. Because the 87-base-pair reads could not distinguish some IMGT-functional V segments, including TRBV6-2 and TRBV6-3, those segments were excluded. Linkage disequilibrium might explain the correlated functional status among segregating V segments, but an unknown experimental factor could not be ruled out. CMV serostatus was the only immune exposure information available for the cohort. According to a later genetic analysis, donors in an Asian-associated ancestry cluster had fewer N-insertions in productive TCRs than the approximately 670-donor mean. Roughly uniform sequencing depth across donors was assumed in presence/absence analyses, although this assumption may not hold. The study listed 150 to 200 TCR beta chains as associated with cytomegalovirus. A later analysis found that most CMV-associated TCR beta chains appeared HLA-restricted, with HLA associations seemingly driven largely by CMV exposure. Three of the identified cytomegalovirus-associated TCR beta chains were confirmed in vitro to be specific for cytomegalovirus antigens.

The cohort consisted of 666 healthy bone marrow donors. At the time of sampling, every cohort member was nominally healthy, though immune exposures that went unrecorded were likely present. The donor tested CMV seropositive, placing the donor among the roughly 300 seropositive members of the cohort. A peripheral blood sample was provided by each donor, and peripheral blood mononuclear cells were used for TCR beta sequencing. The Qiagen DNeasy Blood Extraction Kit was used to extract genomic DNA from the blood cell samples. There are 14 amino acids in the CDR3, from cysteine to phenylalanine inclusive. Only the CDR3 region is kept as DNA, spanning 42 bases read in frame from base 1. The germline V end is reduced by 6 bases and the J end by 2 bases; junction bases left unmatched: 6. CDR1 and CDR2, per the germline V gene, are SNHLY and FYNNEI. This clone was counted between two and nine times. Its antigen remains unidentified. No much larger clonotype is one base removed from it; base qualities were not supplied.

Library creation used the immunoSEQ multiplex PCR assay. A mixture of 60 forward primers for TCR Vbeta segments and 13 reverse primers for TCR Jbeta segments was used in the multiplex PCR. A multiplex PCR assay on genomic DNA amplified the CDR3 region of rearranged TCR beta genes. The amplified TCR beta libraries were sequenced on the Illumina HiSeq System as 87-base-pair reads. In the original analysis: In a later analysis, tens of millions of unique TCR beta chains were counted across the 500 to 850 repertoires, and roughly 11 million of these chains were shared by at least two donors. Raw reads were error-corrected and collapsed into unique sequences with a nearest-neighbor algorithm that merged closely related sequences to remove PCR and sequencing errors. CDR3 sequences were aligned to IMGT reference sequences to assign V, D and J gene segments. For a sequence to be retained, a match of at least six nucleotides to both a V gene segment and a J gene segment was required. Rearrangements were called productive when the CDR3 lacked stop codons and stayed in frame with V and J; all others were non-productive. Following IMGT convention, CDR3 was defined as the stretch from the second conserved V-encoded cysteine up to the conserved J-encoded phenylalanine. The earlier analysis of some 580 of the donors excluded any sequence lacking an unambiguous match to a single V gene segment. An earlier analysis of around 600 of the donors classified V segments as functional when productive rearrangements were above 56.7% and as segregating when the standard deviation between donors was above 5%. To diagnose cytomegalovirus status from the catalog of TCR beta chain sequences, a statistical classification framework was built. A later analysis assigned V and J genes by comparing TCR nucleotide sequences with IMGT/GENE-DB human TR gene sequences. Using the TCRdist pipeline, a later analysis assigned CDR3 sequences along with most-parsimonious VDJ recombination scenarios. In a later analysis, every TCR beta chain was defined by the combination of its CDR3 amino acid sequence and its V-gene family, and reads without a unique V-gene family were dropped. As a way to deal with suspected cross-contamination and a sequencing artifact, a later analysis dropped 500 to 700 nucleotide sequences that were highly shared and had low generation probability. In a later analysis, a clonal expansion index for each public chain was calculated from normalized within-repertoire ranks of inferred template counts. A later analysis computed generation probabilities with a VDJ recombination model fitted to out-of-frame rearrangements, and checked the results against IGoR. In a later analysis, TCR-TCR, TCR-HLA and TCR-CMV co-occurrence was scored with hypergeometric tests, and a repertoire-size bias correction was applied to TCR pairs. False discovery rates were estimated in a later analysis by permuting HLA or CMV assignments 20 times. In a later analysis, co-occurring TCRs were grouped using DBSCAN, and TCRdist sequence similarity was added for clustering within HLA-allele-positive subsets. Repertoires with fewer than 30,000 or more than 120,000 public chains, plus five repertoires with anomalous nucleotide sharing, were excluded from co-occurrence clustering. The source is immuneACCESS, and TCRdb retained only in-frame sequences with V and J called. Part of the clones is not carried over; for the studies checked, unresolved V genes explain less than half of this, and the remainder is unexplained. V, J and clone size were drawn from that table, and D and trimming were deduced from the DNA. This sample lists roughly 100,000 clones; roughly 13% were detected once. The ten largest clones take up around 15% of the sample.

Sequencing was done on a sample of PBMCs. The rearrangement joined TRBV2 to TRBJ2-7; 8 bases in between match TRBD1. The source is a man aged 40-50 years in good health and CMV-seropositive. The DNA reads as follows: TGTGCCAGCAGAGCCGGACAGGGCCCCTACGAGCAGTACTTC. It encodes CASRAGQGPYEQYF.